The rows below give T cell receptor beta chains drawn from one sample of a study of OX40 agonist ivuxolimab in advanced cancers. Profiling relied on immunoSEQ multiplex PCR, and the TCRdb table lists in-frame clones only, not all of them. This sample yields nearly 65,000 clones, of which around 90% are seen a single time; around 4% belongs to the top ten. The sample was CD4+ or CD8+ T cells sorted from blood, taken in a trial of the OX40 agonist ivuxolimab. The receptors stem from an adult with an advanced solid tumor such as melanoma, head and neck, liver or kidney cancer. The CDR3 runs from the conserved cysteine through the conserved F or W. Each record gives: J gene, V gene, D gene, clone size, CDR3 protein. The D gene is left open where the match is weak. Size is stated for part of the rows, as once, few or many counts, or as a class when the clone is expanded.

>TRBJ1-2|TRBV28|TRBD1|NA
CASSFYPGQGFGGYTF
>TRBJ1-1|TRBV27|NA|few
CASSLVTGIGTEAFF
>TRBJ2-7|TRBV7-6|NA|NA
CASSQGRTYEQYF
>TRBJ2-7|TRBV27|TRBD2|NA
CASMGLGAYEQYF
>TRBJ1-4|TRBV7-9|NA|NA
CASSPSAATNEKLFF
>TRBJ2-7|TRBV19|TRBD2|NA
CASSQVGLAFHGSYEQYF
>TRBJ2-5|TRBV19|TRBD2|NA
CASSIRLAGVETQYF
>TRBJ2-1|TRBV27|TRBD2|NA
CASTYLAGGPNEQFF
>TRBJ1-6|TRBV6-6|NA|NA
CASNGGSPLHF
>TRBJ2-7|TRBV19|NA|NA
CASSSGPYEQYF
>TRBJ1-5|TRBV6-5|TRBD1|NA
CASSNSGGSHQPQHF
>TRBJ1-2|TRBV4-1|TRBD1|NA
CASSQTTGGYGYTF
>TRBJ2-3|TRBV13|NA|NA
CASSLWGEDTQYF
>TRBJ2-1|TRBV19|NA|NA
CASSIRYNSMWDEQFF
>TRBJ2-5|TRBV4-1|NA|NA
CASSQDWETQYF
>TRBJ1-4|TRBV10-3|NA|NA
CAISDVGGEEKLFF
>TRBJ2-7|TRBV6-5|NA|NA
CASSYSISYEQYF
>TRBJ1-2|TRBV7-2|NA|NA
CASTPNRDSPGGYTF
>TRBJ2-1|TRBV29-1|TRBD2|NA
CSVEGLATSSYNEQFF
>TRBJ2-6|TRBV15|NA|NA
CATSRGLAISGANVLTF
>TRBJ2-5|TRBV5-1|NA|NA
CASSFEEGETQYF
>TRBJ2-1|TRBV2|TRBD2|NA
CASNGLAGVDNSWEQFF
>TRBJ1-2|TRBV21-1|NA|NA
CASSKDNNYGYTF
>TRBJ2-5|TRBV6-5|TRBD2|NA
CASSYPEGGETQYF
>TRBJ1-5|TRBV28|NA|NA
CASSFVVQPQHF
>TRBJ2-5|TRBV6-1|NA|NA
CASRGDQETQYF
>TRBJ1-3|TRBV27|NA|NA
CASSLSSGAGNTIYF
>TRBJ1-2|TRBV30|NA|few
CAWEETGIYGYTF
>TRBJ1-2|TRBV9|NA|NA
CASSVDTEPAGYGYTF
>TRBJ1-3|TRBV4-2|TRBD1|NA
CASSQDRTGAGNTIYF
>TRBJ2-7|TRBV4-2|TRBD2|NA
CASSQVLFEGVAGSYEQYF
>TRBJ2-5|TRBV27|NA|NA
CASKPGQGFQETQYF